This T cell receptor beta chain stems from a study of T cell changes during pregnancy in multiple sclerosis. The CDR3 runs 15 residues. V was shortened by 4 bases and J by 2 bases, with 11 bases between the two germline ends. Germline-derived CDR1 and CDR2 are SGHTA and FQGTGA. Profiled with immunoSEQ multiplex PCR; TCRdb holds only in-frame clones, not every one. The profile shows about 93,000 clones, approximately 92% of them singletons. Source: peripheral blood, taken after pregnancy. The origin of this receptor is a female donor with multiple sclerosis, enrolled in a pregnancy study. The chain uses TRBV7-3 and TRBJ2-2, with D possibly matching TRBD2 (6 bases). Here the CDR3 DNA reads TGTGCCAGCAGCTCCCGGGGGAGTAACACCGGGGAGCTGTTTTTT. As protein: CASSSRGSNTGELFF. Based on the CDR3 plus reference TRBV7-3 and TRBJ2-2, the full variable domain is GAGVSQTPSNKVTEKGKYVELRCDPISGHTALYWYRQSLGQGPEFLIYFQGTGAADDSGLPNDRFFAVRPEGSVSTLKIQRTERGDSAVYLCASSSRGSNTGELFFGEGSRLTVL.